Detailed here is one T cell receptor (beta chain). The CDR3 totals 16 residues. The germline gives CDR1 SGHTA, CDR2 FQGNSA. Trimming took 1 base from V and 8 from J, leaving 20 bases between them. With 60 Vbeta and 13 Jbeta primers, the PCR was carried out. Sequencing was performed with immunoSEQ multiplex PCR; in TCRdb, only in-frame clones are kept and a portion is missing. There are about 160,000 clones in the sample; approximately 79% occur only once, and roughly 4.2% lies in the top ten. The data belong to a study of cytomegalovirus exposure and HLA in healthy donors. Sequencing was performed on PBMCs. The gene calls are TRBV7-2 and TRBJ1-2, with a possible D match to TRBD1 (5 bases). This receptor was obtained from a man aged 35-49 years in good health and CMV-seronegative. CDR3 residues: CASSLDPGNYARGYTF. The CDR3 DNA sequence: TGTGCCAGCAGCTTAGACCCAGGGAATTACGCGCGAGGCTACACCTTC.